A selection of T cell receptor beta chains follows, all from one sample in a study of blood T cells in healthy people across ages. MiXCR, applied by TCRdb to the 5' RACE reads, yields one record per CDR3 protein. Of about 970,000 distinct CDR3 sequences in the sample, roughly 50% were seen once. The specimen sequenced was blood. These receptors were collected from a woman aged 55-70 years in good health. CDR3s include the opening cysteine and the closing phenylalanine or tryptophan. A D gene is named only where the DNA matches it firmly. Clone size is shown for a subset of rows, as once, few, many or a class of expanded clone.

cdr3_aa: CAISETGLGRGYTF; cdr3_nt: TGTGCCATCAGTGAGACGGGCCTCGGCCGTGGCTACACCTTC; j_call: TRBJ1-2; cdr3_length: 14; d_call: -; v_call: TRBV10-3; clone_size: many
cdr3_aa: CATSRVTTAEQYF; cdr3_nt: TGTGCCACCAGCAGAGTGACGACAGCCGAGCAGTACTTC; j_call: TRBJ2-7; cdr3_length: 13; d_call: -; v_call: TRBV15; clone_size: few
cdr3_aa: CSASRGSDTEAFF; cdr3_nt: TGCAGCGCTTCCAGGGGGTCTGACACTGAAGCTTTCTTT; j_call: TRBJ1-1; cdr3_length: 13; d_call: TRBD1; v_call: TRBV29-1; clone_size: few
cdr3_aa: CASSSTGAYQETQYF; cdr3_nt: TGTGCTAGCAGCTCCACAGGGGCGTACCAAGAGACCCAGTACTTC; j_call: TRBJ2-5; cdr3_length: 15; d_call: TRBD1; v_call: TRBV5-6; clone_size: -
cdr3_aa: CASKEGSSGANVLTF; cdr3_nt: TGTGCCAGCAAGGAGGGATCCTCTGGGGCCAACGTCCTGACTTTC; j_call: TRBJ2-6; cdr3_length: 15; d_call: -; v_call: TRBV28; clone_size: -
cdr3_aa: CSVSLGFYNEQFF; cdr3_nt: TGCAGCGTCTCCCTGGGGTTCTACAATGAGCAGTTCTTC; j_call: TRBJ2-1; cdr3_length: 13; d_call: -; v_call: TRBV29-1; clone_size: -
cdr3_aa: CSVEPTSLAGGQRDWRDNEQFF; cdr3_nt: TGCAGCGTTGAACCAACCAGCCTAGCGGGAGGACAGAGGGATTGGAGGGACAATGAGCAGTTCTTC; j_call: TRBJ2-1; cdr3_length: 22; d_call: TRBD2; v_call: TRBV29-1; clone_size: few
cdr3_aa: CASSVVPSGSPNEQFF; cdr3_nt: TGTGCCAGCAGCGTAGTCCCCAGCGGGAGTCCCAATGAGCAGTTCTTC; j_call: TRBJ2-1; cdr3_length: 16; d_call: TRBD2; v_call: TRBV9; clone_size: -
cdr3_aa: CASSADRDRYTF; cdr3_nt: TGTGCCAGCAGCGCAGACAGGGATCGCTACACCTTC; j_call: TRBJ1-2; cdr3_length: 12; d_call: TRBD1; v_call: TRBV7-3; clone_size: -
cdr3_aa: CATSSWRNTDTQYF; cdr3_nt: TGTGCCACCAGCAGCTGGCGGAACACAGATACGCAGTATTTT; j_call: TRBJ2-3; cdr3_length: 14; d_call: -; v_call: TRBV15; clone_size: -
cdr3_aa: CASSESQGKVTGANVLTF; cdr3_nt: TGTGCCAGCAGTGAGTCTCAGGGGAAGGTAACCGGGGCCAACGTCCTGACTTTC; j_call: TRBJ2-6; cdr3_length: 18; d_call: -; v_call: TRBV2; clone_size: -
cdr3_aa: CASSLRDTSYSYGQYF; cdr3_nt: TGTGCCAGCAGTCTACGGGACACCTCATACTCCTACGGGCAGTACTTC; j_call: TRBJ2-4; cdr3_length: 16; d_call: -; v_call: TRBV28; clone_size: once
cdr3_aa: CASSTRPDTGELFF; cdr3_nt: TGCGCCAGCAGCACGAGACCGGACACCGGGGAGCTGTTTTTT; j_call: TRBJ2-2; cdr3_length: 14; d_call: -; v_call: TRBV5-1; clone_size: -
cdr3_aa: CASRGYDSNQPQHF; cdr3_nt: TGTGCCAGCCGGGGGTACGATAGCAATCAGCCCCAGCATTTT; j_call: TRBJ1-5; cdr3_length: 14; d_call: -; v_call: TRBV28; clone_size: -
cdr3_aa: CASSRTVNYGYTF; cdr3_nt: TGTGCCAGCAGTCGGACAGTTAACTATGGCTACACCTTC; j_call: TRBJ1-2; cdr3_length: 13; d_call: -; v_call: TRBV6-1; clone_size: -
cdr3_aa: CASSGIIDRDNYGYTF; cdr3_nt: TGTGCCAGCAGTGGGATAATCGACAGGGATAACTATGGCTACACCTTC; j_call: TRBJ1-2; cdr3_length: 16; d_call: TRBD1; v_call: TRBV27; clone_size: few
cdr3_aa: CASKVGGDTGELFF; cdr3_nt: TGTGCCAGCAAGGTCGGAGGGGACACCGGGGAGCTGTTTTTT; j_call: TRBJ2-2; cdr3_length: 14; d_call: -; v_call: TRBV28; clone_size: once
cdr3_aa: CASSLSLVGTQYF; cdr3_nt: TGTGCCAGCAGCTTATCGTTGGTGGGTACGCAGTATTTT; j_call: TRBJ2-3; cdr3_length: 13; d_call: -; v_call: TRBV7-2; clone_size: -
cdr3_aa: CASSPLPDGYTF; cdr3_nt: TGTGCCAGCTCACCTCTACCGGATGGCTACACCTTC; j_call: TRBJ1-2; cdr3_length: 12; d_call: -; v_call: TRBV18; clone_size: -
cdr3_aa: CASSPDFSGTTYNEQYF; cdr3_nt: TGTGCCAGCAGCCCGGATTTTAGCGGGACCACCTACAATGAGCAGTACTTC; j_call: TRBJ2-7; cdr3_length: 17; d_call: TRBD2; v_call: TRBV4-2; clone_size: -
cdr3_aa: CASSRGFDEQFF; cdr3_nt: TGTGCCAGCAGCCGGGGGTTCGATGAGCAGTTCTTC; j_call: TRBJ2-1; cdr3_length: 12; d_call: -; v_call: TRBV11-3; clone_size: few
cdr3_aa: CASSQDRRLRQFF; cdr3_nt: TGTGCCAGCAGCCAAGATAGACGCCTAAGGCAGTTCTTC; j_call: TRBJ2-1; cdr3_length: 13; d_call: -; v_call: TRBV14; clone_size: once
cdr3_aa: CASSLPPLGLSYEQYF; cdr3_nt: TGTGCCAGCAGCTTACCCCCGCTCGGGCTCTCCTACGAGCAGTACTTC; j_call: TRBJ2-7; cdr3_length: 16; d_call: -; v_call: TRBV7-8; clone_size: few
cdr3_aa: CASSPREGRNQPQHF; cdr3_nt: TGTGCCAGCTCACCAAGGGAAGGGCGCAATCAGCCCCAGCATTTT; j_call: TRBJ1-5; cdr3_length: 15; d_call: -; v_call: TRBV18; clone_size: few
cdr3_aa: CASSLRLVDEQFF; cdr3_nt: TGCGCCAGCAGCTTACGGCTAGTCGATGAGCAGTTCTTC; j_call: TRBJ2-1; cdr3_length: 13; d_call: -; v_call: TRBV5-1; clone_size: few
cdr3_aa: CASSQISSRNTQYF; cdr3_nt: TGTGCCAGCAGCCAAATTTCTAGTCGGAATACGCAGTATTTT; j_call: TRBJ2-3; cdr3_length: 14; d_call: -; v_call: TRBV14; clone_size: -
cdr3_aa: CSVGQGIDQPQHF; cdr3_nt: TGCAGCGTTGGACAGGGAATTGATCAGCCCCAGCATTTT; j_call: TRBJ1-5; cdr3_length: 13; d_call: TRBD1; v_call: TRBV29-1; clone_size: many
cdr3_aa: CSARDLQFNTQYF; cdr3_nt: TGCAGTGCTAGAGATCTTCAGTTTAATACGCAGTATTTT; j_call: TRBJ2-3; cdr3_length: 13; d_call: -; v_call: TRBV20-1; clone_size: few
cdr3_aa: CASSYWREQTQYF; cdr3_nt: TGTGCCAGCAGTTACTGGCGGGAGCAGACCCAGTACTTC; j_call: TRBJ2-5; cdr3_length: 13; d_call: TRBD2; v_call: TRBV6-2/TRBV6-3; clone_size: -
cdr3_aa: CASSYTPQGYEQFF; cdr3_nt: TGTGCCAGCAGTTACACCCCTCAGGGATACGAGCAGTTCTTC; j_call: TRBJ2-1; cdr3_length: 14; d_call: -; v_call: TRBV6-5; clone_size: -
cdr3_aa: CASSFGDSKPHEQYF; cdr3_nt: TGCGCCAGCAGCTTCGGGGACTCCAAACCCCACGAGCAGTACTTC; j_call: TRBJ2-7; cdr3_length: 15; d_call: -; v_call: TRBV5-1; clone_size: -
cdr3_aa: CASMGYNEQYF; cdr3_nt: TGTGCCAGCATGGGGTACAATGAGCAGTACTTC; j_call: TRBJ2-5; cdr3_length: 11; d_call: -; v_call: TRBV2; clone_size: -
cdr3_aa: CSVSIPGTGENEQYF; cdr3_nt: TGCAGCGTCTCCATCCCCGGGACAGGGGAGAACGAGCAGTACTTC; j_call: TRBJ2-7; cdr3_length: 15; d_call: TRBD1; v_call: TRBV29-1; clone_size: few
cdr3_aa: CASSLGASVNIQYF; cdr3_nt: TGTGCCAGCAGCTTAGGGGCTAGCGTAAACATTCAGTACTTC; j_call: TRBJ2-4; cdr3_length: 14; d_call: -; v_call: TRBV7-2; clone_size: -
cdr3_aa: CASSFVAAGGTDTQYF; cdr3_nt: TGTGCCAGCAGCTTCGTCGCGGCGGGAGGAACAGATACGCAGTATTTT; j_call: TRBJ2-3; cdr3_length: 16; d_call: TRBD2; v_call: TRBV7-2; clone_size: few
cdr3_aa: CASGLANEQYF; cdr3_nt: TGTGCCAGCGGGCTAGCCAATGAGCAGTACTTC; j_call: TRBJ2-7; cdr3_length: 11; d_call: -; v_call: TRBV6-2/TRBV6-3; clone_size: -
cdr3_aa: CASSHPTVMAGYTF; cdr3_nt: TGTGCCAGCAGCCACCCCACAGTTATGGCTGGCTACACCTTC; j_call: TRBJ1-2; cdr3_length: 14; d_call: -; v_call: TRBV21-1; clone_size: few
cdr3_aa: CASSPSGGRETQYF; cdr3_nt: TGTGCCAGCTCACCAAGCGGGGGCAGGGAGACCCAGTACTTC; j_call: TRBJ2-5; cdr3_length: 14; d_call: TRBD2; v_call: TRBV18; clone_size: few
cdr3_aa: CASSRWYGAYTGELFF; cdr3_nt: TGTGCCAGCAGCCGGTGGTACGGGGCATACACCGGGGAGCTGTTTTTT; j_call: TRBJ2-2; cdr3_length: 16; d_call: -; v_call: TRBV5-6; clone_size: -
cdr3_aa: CASSLVVPFRNIQYF; cdr3_nt: TGTGCCAGCAGCTTAGTAGTTCCATTTAGGAACATTCAGTACTTC; j_call: TRBJ2-4; cdr3_length: 15; d_call: -; v_call: TRBV7-9; clone_size: -
cdr3_aa: CSARDAGTSVETQYF; cdr3_nt: TGCAGTGCTAGAGACGCCGGGACTAGCGTAGAGACCCAGTACTTC; j_call: TRBJ2-5; cdr3_length: 15; d_call: TRBD2; v_call: TRBV20-1; clone_size: few
cdr3_aa: CASSQDRPGLALSYEQYF; cdr3_nt: TGCGCCAGCAGCCAAGACCGACCCGGACTAGCTCTCTCCTACGAGCAGTACTTC; j_call: TRBJ2-7; cdr3_length: 18; d_call: TRBD2; v_call: TRBV4-3; clone_size: few
cdr3_aa: CSASELAGGSYNEQFF; cdr3_nt: TGCAGTGCTAGCGAACTAGCGGGAGGCTCCTACAATGAGCAGTTCTTC; j_call: TRBJ2-1; cdr3_length: 16; d_call: TRBD2; v_call: TRBV20-1; clone_size: few
cdr3_aa: CASSRNGQGYEQYF; cdr3_nt: TGTGCCAGCAGTCGAAACGGACAGGGCTACGAGCAGTACTTC; j_call: TRBJ2-7; cdr3_length: 14; d_call: TRBD1; v_call: TRBV28; clone_size: -
cdr3_aa: CASSSIEGDYNSPLHF; cdr3_nt: TGTGCCAGCAGTTCCATTGAAGGGGACTATAATTCACCCCTCCACTTT; j_call: TRBJ1-6; cdr3_length: 16; d_call: -; v_call: TRBV27; clone_size: -